Sequencing of this T cell receptor beta chain was carried out in a study of blood T cell repertoires in COVID-19 (TCRdb year 2020). With respect to the entire study: The collaborator samples originated in the United States, Italy and Spain and spanned the acute and convalescent phases of COVID-19. The material from the prospective study consisted of cDNA or gDNA derived from T cells, B-cell-depleted T cells, or PBMCs. Deeply sampled blood TCRbeta repertoires from subjects exposed to, actively infected with, or recovered from COVID-19 were included in the dataset. A freely available public database, intended as a resource for researchers studying the immune response to SARS-CoV-2, is where the repertoires were released. Samples were obtained from the ongoing ImmuneRACE study (first 160 participants) and from some 1,200 subjects provided by 6 global collaborators. The sample metadata nearly always contained a de-identified subject ID, COVID-19 status, age in years and sex. Where available, HLA class I and class II types were taken from metadata supplied by the sample provider and were not determined by assay-based typing.

TCRbeta CDR3 regions were amplified from genomic DNA using the immunoSEQ Assay, a bias-controlled multiplex PCR. In the authors' own workflow: Nucleated cell counts per sample were estimated from amplification of reference gene primers within the assay. To quantify the absolute abundance of each unique TCRbeta CDR3 rearrangement, sequence reads were collapsed and filtered. For each sample, productive Simpson clonality was calculated by taking the square root of Simpson's diversity index across productive rearrangements. TCRdb re-hosts the immuneACCESS table, in-frame sequences only. Its copies lack some clones; in the studies checked, an unresolved V gene accounts for under half of them, and the cause for the rest is not known. That table gives V, J and clone size, and the DNA gave D and trimming. The sample data list under 300,000 clones, and over 90% of these were observed just once. About 0.8% of the sample is in the top ten clones.

One collaborating source in Seattle enrolled patients during active infection and followed them longitudinally through the course of disease. The collaborating institutions used their own protocols to collect whole blood in K2EDTA tubes. Collaborator samples were shipped for TCRbeta analysis as frozen whole blood, isolated PBMCs, or DNA extracted from either sample type. Study-level results and caveats: The quantity of clinical and demographic metadata differed by source and by participant and was supplied without curation.

For this clone: Its antigen specificity is not known. No base qualities exist here, and no much larger clone lies one base off it.

Taken from the germline V gene (reference sequence), the CDR1 and CDR2 loops are LNHDA and SQIVND. The V end gives up 3 bases and the J end 4 bases, leaving 9 bases in the junction not matched to a gene. The CDR3 numbers 17 residues from cysteine through phenylalanine. Left in the record is the CDR3 DNA by itself, 51 bases read in frame from the first base. The rearrangement combines TRBV19 with TRBJ2-1; 10 bases in the middle match TRBD1. Sequencing was performed on peripheral blood. The clonotype comes from a man under 40 with COVID-19, enrolled during active disease. In nucleotides, the sequence is TGTGCCAGTAGTATTACCCTCGGGACAGGGGCGTACAATGAGCAGTTCTTC. Translated, this is CASSITLGTGAYNEQFF.